A selection of T cell receptor beta chains follows, all from one sample in a study of shared clonotypes between healthy human individuals. Only in-frame clones appear in the TCRdb table, and some are missing; sequencing was by immunoSEQ multiplex PCR. Found here are about a million clones, 65% to 75% of them singletons; the top ten hold nearly 1.5%. Material for sequencing was memory CD4+ T cells sorted from blood. The source of these receptors is a man between 18 and 29 years old in good health. Both conserved end residues are trimmed from each CDR3.

v_call,cdr3_aa
TRBV12-5,ASGLVLAGGTDTQY
TRBV5-1,ASSSEPYSYEQY
TRBV5-4,ASSPQSSNEQF
TRBV5-8,ASSTGRGMTDTQY
TRBV2,ASSLLYEQY
TRBV11-3,ASSRDPKGALH
TRBV30,AWSRQAYNEQF
TRBV13,ASSSQRVGDYEQY
TRBV7-2,ASSFGLAVTGELF
TRBV5-4,ASSPRPGITEAF
TRBV25-1,ASSPPGGGYGYT
TRBV10-1,ASNTQGIGTEAF
TRBV30,AWEQEPSGNTIY
TRBV2,ASSGGRVTEAF
TRBV5-1,ASNKGGSSYEQY
TRBV18,ASSSTTGVNTEAF
TRBV2,ASIKGRLLSYEQY
TRBV2,ASDGDRASGGYT
TRBV15,ATSSGGAGNTIY
TRBV2,ASSVGGIAEQY
TRBV7-9,ASSFFFTGSTEAF
TRBV4-1,ASSQGTGAGTDTQY
TRBV7-6,ASSFALTDTQY
TRBV30,AWSTGDQSGNTIY
TRBV2,ASRGQGDTNQPQH
TRBV6-5,ASSYSRTDTEAF
TRBV4-2,ASSQTSGGETQY
TRBV6-5,ASSPDAARGYT
TRBV7-2,ASSLAQGDYEQY
TRBV28,ASSTWTSGAQETQY
TRBV5-1,ASSPSSGGDTQY
TRBV28,ASSPLTGLGRGGGYT
TRBV19,ASSMGLAHNEQF
TRBV6-1,ASSVKGEAF
TRBV2,ASSEQALIPNEQF
TRBV7-2,ASSSGSTGNTIY
TRBV6-1,ASSGRSSLFYGYT
TRBV15,ATSRDLGAKREQY
TRBV5-1,ASSQTGENTGELF
TRBV6-1,ASRLSPTGNYGYT
TRBV19,ASSVGQTSYEQY
TRBV30,ASSGTGDQPQH